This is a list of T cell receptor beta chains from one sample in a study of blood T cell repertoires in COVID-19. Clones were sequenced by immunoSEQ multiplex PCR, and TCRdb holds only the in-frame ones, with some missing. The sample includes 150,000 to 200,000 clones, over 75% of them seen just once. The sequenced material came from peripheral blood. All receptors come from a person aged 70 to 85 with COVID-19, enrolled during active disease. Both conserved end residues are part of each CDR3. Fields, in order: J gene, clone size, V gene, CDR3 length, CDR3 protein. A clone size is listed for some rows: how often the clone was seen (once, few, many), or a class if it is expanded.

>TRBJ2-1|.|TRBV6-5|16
CASSSSGGTSYNEQFF
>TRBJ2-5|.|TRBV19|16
CASSIVASGAQETQYF
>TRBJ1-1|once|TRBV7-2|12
CASGQARFEAFF
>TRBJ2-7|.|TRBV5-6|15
CASSFGAGQGNEQYF
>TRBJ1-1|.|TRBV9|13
CASSVVRGTEAFF
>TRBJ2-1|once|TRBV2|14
CASYGRTSGNEQFF
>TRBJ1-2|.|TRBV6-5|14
CASKADLGGYGYTF
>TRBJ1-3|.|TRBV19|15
CASNDDRSSGNTIYF
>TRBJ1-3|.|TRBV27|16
CASRAMTGISGNTIYF
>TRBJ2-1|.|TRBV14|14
CASSQDRGNNEQFF
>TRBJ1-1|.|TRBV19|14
CASSMSRGDTEAFF
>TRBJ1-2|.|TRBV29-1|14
CSGILQGAGYGYTF
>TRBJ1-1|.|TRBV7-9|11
CASSFSTEAFF
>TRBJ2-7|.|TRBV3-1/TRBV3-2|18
CASSPPEGGQGLSYEQYF
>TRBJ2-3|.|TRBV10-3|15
CAISPAGLSTDTQYF
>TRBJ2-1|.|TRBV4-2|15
CASSRPELDRTEQFF
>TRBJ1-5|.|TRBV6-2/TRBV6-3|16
CASSPPTELSNQPQHF
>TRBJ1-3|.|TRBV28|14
CATDSFSSGNTIYF
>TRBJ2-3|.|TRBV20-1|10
CSATRDTQYF
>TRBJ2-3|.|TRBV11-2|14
CASSPRPGQGTQYF
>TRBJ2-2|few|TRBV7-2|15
CASSLGLSNTGELFF
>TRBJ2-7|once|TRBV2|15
CASSEGGTGSYEQYF
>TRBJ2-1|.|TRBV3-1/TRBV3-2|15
CASSPPSGGHNEQFF
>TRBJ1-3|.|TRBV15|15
CATSPSGTGGNTIYF
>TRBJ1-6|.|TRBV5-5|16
CASSARSAGYNSPLHF
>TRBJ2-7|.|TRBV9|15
CASSSLGSSLSEQYF